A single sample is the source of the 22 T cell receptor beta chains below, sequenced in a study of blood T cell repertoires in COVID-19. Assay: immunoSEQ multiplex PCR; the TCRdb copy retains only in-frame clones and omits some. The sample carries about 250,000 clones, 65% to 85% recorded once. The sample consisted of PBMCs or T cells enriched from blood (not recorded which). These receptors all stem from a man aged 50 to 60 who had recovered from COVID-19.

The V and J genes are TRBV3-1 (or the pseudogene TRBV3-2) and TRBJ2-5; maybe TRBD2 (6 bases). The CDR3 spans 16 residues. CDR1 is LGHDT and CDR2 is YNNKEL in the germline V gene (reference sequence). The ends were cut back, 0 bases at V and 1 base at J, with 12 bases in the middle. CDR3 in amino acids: CASSQDVSSGQETQYF. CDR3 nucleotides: TGTGCCAGCAGCCAAGATGTAAGTAGCGGCCAAGAGACCCAGTACTTC.

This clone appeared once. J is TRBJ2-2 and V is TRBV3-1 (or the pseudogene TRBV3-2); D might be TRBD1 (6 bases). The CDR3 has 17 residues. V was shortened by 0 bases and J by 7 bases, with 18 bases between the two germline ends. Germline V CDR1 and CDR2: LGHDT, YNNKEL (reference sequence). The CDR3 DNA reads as TGTGCCAGCAGCCAAGATTGGAGCCGAGAAGGGGGCGGGGAGCTGTTTTTT. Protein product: CASSQDWSREGGGELFF.

CDR3 loop: CASSLTGTGLAKNIQYF. The CDR3 nucleotides are TGTGCCAGCAGCTTAACCGGGACAGGGCTAGCCAAAAACATTCAGTACTTC. This rearrangement joins TRBV7-9 to TRBJ2-4; 9 bases map to TRBD1. Per the germline V gene, CDR1 is SEHNR and CDR2 is FQNEAQ (reference sequence). V trimming: 2 bases; J trimming: 0 bases; junction bases outside the gene matches: 5. This CDR3 has 17 residues.

The CDR3 DNA sequence: TGTGCCAGTTTAGGTCCTAGCTACGAGCAGTACTTC. Translated, it gives CASLGPSYEQYF. The chain couples TRBV19 to TRBJ2-7; D unclear. V lost 8 bases and J lost 3, with 11 bases in between. CDR3 length: 12 amino acids. CDR1 LNHDA and CDR2 SQIVND come from the germline V gene (reference sequence).

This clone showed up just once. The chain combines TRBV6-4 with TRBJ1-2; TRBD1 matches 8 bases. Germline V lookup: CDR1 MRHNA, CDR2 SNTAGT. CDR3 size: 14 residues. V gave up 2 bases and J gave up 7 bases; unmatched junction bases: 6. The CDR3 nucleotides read TGTGCCAGCAGTGACCAGGGGGCCGGGGGTGGCTACACCTTC. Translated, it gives CASSDQGAGGGYTF.

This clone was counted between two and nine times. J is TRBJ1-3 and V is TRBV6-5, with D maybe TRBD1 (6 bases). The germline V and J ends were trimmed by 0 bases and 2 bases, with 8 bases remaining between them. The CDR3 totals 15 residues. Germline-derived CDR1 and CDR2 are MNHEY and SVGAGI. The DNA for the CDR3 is TGTGCCAGCAGTTACTCTCCAGGGGCTGGAAACACCATATATTTT. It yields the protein CASSYSPGAGNTIYF.

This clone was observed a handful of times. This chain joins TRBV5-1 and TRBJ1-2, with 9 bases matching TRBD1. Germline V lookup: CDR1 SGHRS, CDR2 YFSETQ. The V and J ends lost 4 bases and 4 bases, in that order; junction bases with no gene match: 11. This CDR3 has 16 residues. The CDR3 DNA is TGCGCCAGCAGCCCTGGGGCCGGACAGGGGATCTATGGCTACACCTTC. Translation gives CASSPGAGQGIYGYTF.

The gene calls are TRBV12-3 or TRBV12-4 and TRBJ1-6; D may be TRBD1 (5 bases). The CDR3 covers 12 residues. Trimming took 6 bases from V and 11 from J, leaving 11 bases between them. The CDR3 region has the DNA TGTGCCAGCAGGCTCCGGGGGACACCCCTCCACTTT. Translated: CASRLRGTPLHF.

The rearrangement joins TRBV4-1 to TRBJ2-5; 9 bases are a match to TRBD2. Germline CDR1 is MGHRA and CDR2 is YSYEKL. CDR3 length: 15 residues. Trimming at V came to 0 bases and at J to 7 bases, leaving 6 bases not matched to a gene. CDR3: CASSQEIAGVATQYF. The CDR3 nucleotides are TGCGCCAGCAGCCAAGAGATAGCGGGAGTCGCGACCCAGTACTTC.

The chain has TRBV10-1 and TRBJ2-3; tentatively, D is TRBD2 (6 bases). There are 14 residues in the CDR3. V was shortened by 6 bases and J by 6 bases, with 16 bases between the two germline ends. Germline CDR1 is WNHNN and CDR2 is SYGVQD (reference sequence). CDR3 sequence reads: CASSVAADVDTQYF. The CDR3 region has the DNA TGCGCCAGCAGCGTAGCGGCAGACGTGGATACGCAGTATTTT.

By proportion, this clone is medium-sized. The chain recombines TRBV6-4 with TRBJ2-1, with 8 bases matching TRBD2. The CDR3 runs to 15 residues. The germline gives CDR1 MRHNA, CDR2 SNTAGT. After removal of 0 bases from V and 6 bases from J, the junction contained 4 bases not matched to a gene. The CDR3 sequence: CASSDSTGGPNEQFF. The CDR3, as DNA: TGTGCCAGCAGTGACTCGACGGGGGGGCCCAATGAGCAGTTCTTC.

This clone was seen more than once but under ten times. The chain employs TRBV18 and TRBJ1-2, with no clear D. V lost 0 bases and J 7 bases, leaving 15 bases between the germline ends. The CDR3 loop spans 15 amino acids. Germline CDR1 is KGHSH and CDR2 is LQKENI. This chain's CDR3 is CASSPPDRREGGYTF. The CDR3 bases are TGTGCCAGCTCACCACCCGATAGGCGGGAGGGTGGCTACACCTTC.

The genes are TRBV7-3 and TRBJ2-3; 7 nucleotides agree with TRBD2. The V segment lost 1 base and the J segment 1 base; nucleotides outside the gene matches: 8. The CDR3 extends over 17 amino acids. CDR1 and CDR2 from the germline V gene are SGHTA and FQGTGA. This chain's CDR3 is CASSLIGAAGGTDTQYF. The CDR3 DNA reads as TGTGCCAGCAGCTTAATAGGCGCGGCGGGGGGCACAGATACGCAGTATTTT.

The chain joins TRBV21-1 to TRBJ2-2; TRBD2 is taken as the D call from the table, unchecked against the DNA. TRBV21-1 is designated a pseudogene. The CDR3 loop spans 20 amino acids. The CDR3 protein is CASSKAVSSGGAAGPGELFF. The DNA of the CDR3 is TGTGCCAGCAGCAAAGCGGTGTCCAGCGGGGGGGCCGCTGGTCCCGGGGAGCTGTTTTTT.

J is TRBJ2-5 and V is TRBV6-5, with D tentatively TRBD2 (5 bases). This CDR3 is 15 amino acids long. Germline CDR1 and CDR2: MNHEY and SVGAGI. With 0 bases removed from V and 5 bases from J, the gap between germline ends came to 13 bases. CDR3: CASSYSTGGGETQYF. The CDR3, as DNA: TGTGCCAGCAGTTACTCGACCGGCGGCGGGGAGACCCAGTACTTC.

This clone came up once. CDR3 coding DNA: TGTGCCAGCAGCCTAGAGGGGGCGGTAGATACGCAGTATTTT. It codes for CASSLEGAVDTQYF. V and J are TRBV6-5 and TRBJ2-3, with 7 bases identical to TRBD1. The CDR3 length is 14 residues. The V and J ends lost 6 bases and 5 bases, in that order; junction bases with no gene match: 8. The germline gives CDR1 MNHEY, CDR2 SVGAGI.

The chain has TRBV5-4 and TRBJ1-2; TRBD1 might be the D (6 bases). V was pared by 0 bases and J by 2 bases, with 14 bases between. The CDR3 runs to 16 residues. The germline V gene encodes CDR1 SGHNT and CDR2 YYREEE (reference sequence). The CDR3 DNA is TGTGCCAGCAGCTTGGCAAGAGGGACAACCAACTATGGCTACACCTTC. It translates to CASSLARGTTNYGYTF.

CDR3 sequence: CASRLRAGETQYF. In nucleotides, the CDR3 is TGTGCCAGCAGATTGAGGGCGGGGGAGACCCAGTACTTC. The V call is TRBV13, the J call TRBJ2-5; D may be TRBD2 (6 bases). The CDR3 covers 13 residues. The V gene lost 6 bases and the J gene lost 5 bases, with 13 bases spanning the gap. In germline, CDR1 is PRHDT, CDR2 FYEKMQ (reference sequence).

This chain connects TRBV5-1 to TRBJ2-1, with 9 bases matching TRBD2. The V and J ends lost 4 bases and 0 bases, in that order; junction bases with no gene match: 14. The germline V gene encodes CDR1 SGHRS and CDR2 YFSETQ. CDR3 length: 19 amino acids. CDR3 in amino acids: CASSTPTSGHTGSYNEQFF. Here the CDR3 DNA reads TGCGCCAGCAGCACTCCTACTAGCGGGCATACCGGCTCCTACAATGAGCAGTTCTTC.

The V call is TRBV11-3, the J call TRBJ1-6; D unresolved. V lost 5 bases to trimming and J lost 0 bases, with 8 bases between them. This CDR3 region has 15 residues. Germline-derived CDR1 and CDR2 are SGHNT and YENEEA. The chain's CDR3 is CASSPKSSYNSPLHF. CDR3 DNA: TGTGCCAGCAGCCCGAAGAGCTCCTATAATTCACCCCTCCACTTT.

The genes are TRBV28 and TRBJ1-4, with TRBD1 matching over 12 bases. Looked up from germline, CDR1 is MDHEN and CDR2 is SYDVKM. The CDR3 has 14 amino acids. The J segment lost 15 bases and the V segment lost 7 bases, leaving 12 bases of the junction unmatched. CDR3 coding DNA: TGTGCCAGCACCCGGAGGTCGGGACAGGGGGCGTTGTTTTTT. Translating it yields CASTRRSGQGALFF.

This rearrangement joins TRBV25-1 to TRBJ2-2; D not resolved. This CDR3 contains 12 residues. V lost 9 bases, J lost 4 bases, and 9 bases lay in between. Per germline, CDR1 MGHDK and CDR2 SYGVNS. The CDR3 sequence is CASKSPTGELFF. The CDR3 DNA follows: TGTGCCAGTAAGAGTCCCACCGGGGAGCTGTTTTTT. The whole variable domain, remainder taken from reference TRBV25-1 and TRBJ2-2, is EADIYQTPRYLVIGTGKKITLECSQTMGHDKMYWYQQDPGMELHLIHYSYGVNSTEKGDLSSESTVSRIRTEHFPLTLESARPSHTSQYLCASKSPTGELFFGEGSRLTVL.